This T cell receptor beta chain was captured in a study of monozygotic twins with inflammatory bowel disease. Sampling involved one blood draw (less than 2.8 ml) for every donor. The input for each TCR library was roughly 3,800 ng of total RNA. No DNA is given; TCRdb re-called the 5' RACE reads and lists each CDR3 protein once. The table gives approximately 150,000 distinct CDR3 sequences; the top ten clones make up 7.4% of it. Turning to this clonotype: The target antigen is unknown.

Whole-study findings and limits: Especially with disease activity, IBD patients had fewer clonotypes in common with others than healthy twins did.

The TCR sequence derives from a human donor with ulcerative colitis or Crohn's disease, or a healthy co-twin of an affected twin (not recorded which). Input material: blood.

This CDR3 is CASRNEQGGNQPQHF. The chain recombines TRBV14 with TRBJ1-5; without DNA, the TCRdb call of TRBD1 cannot be checked. Germline CDR1 is SGHDN and CDR2 is FVKESK. The CDR3 is made up of 15 amino acids.